The subject of this entry is one T cell receptor (beta chain). Its antigen is still unknown. The sample is drawn from a study of cytomegalovirus exposure and HLA in healthy donors. Broader study findings: Productive status was seen about 87% or about 30% of the time for most TCR beta V segments in an earlier analysis.

The PCR employed 60 Vbeta primers together with 13 Jbeta primers. Assay: immunoSEQ multiplex PCR; the TCRdb copy retains only in-frame clones and omits some. The repertoire has 93,000 or so clones, around two thirds of them found once; the top ten carry roughly 3%. The CDR3 loop spans 15 amino acids. The germline V gene encodes CDR1 SGHDN and CDR2 FVKESK. The V end was cut by 1 base, the J end by 8 bases, with 12 bases between. The receptor comes from a woman aged 45-60 years in good health and CMV-seronegative. Sequenced: PBMCs. The genes are TRBV14 and TRBJ1-6; D might be TRBD1 (6 bases). CDR3 sequence (DNA): TGTGCCAGCAGCCAAGGGGGACACGGGGATTCACCCCTCCACTTT. Translation: CASSQGGHGDSPLHF.